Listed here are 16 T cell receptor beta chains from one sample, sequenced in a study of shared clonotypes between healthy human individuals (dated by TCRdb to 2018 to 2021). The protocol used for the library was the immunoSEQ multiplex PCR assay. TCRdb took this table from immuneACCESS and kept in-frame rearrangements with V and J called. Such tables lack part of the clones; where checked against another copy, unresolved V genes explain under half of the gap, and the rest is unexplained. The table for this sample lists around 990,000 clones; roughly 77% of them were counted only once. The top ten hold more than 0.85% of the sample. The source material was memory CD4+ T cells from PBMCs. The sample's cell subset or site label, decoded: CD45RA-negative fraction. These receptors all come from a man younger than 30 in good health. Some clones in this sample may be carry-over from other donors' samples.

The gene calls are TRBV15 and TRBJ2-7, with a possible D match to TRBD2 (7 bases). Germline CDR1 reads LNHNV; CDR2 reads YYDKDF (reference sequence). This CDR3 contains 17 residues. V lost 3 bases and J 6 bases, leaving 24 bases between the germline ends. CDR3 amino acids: CATSSLQGGGGGSEQYF. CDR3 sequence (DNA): TGTGCCACCAGCAGCCTACAGGGTGGCGGGGGAGGGTCCGAGCAGTACTTC.

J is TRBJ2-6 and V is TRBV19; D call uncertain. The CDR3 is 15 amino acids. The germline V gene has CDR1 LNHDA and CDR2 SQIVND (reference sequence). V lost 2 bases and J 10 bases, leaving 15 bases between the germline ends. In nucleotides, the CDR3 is TGTGCCAGTAGTATATTTAGGGCCTCGCGGAACGTCCTGACTTTC. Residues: CASSIFRASRNVLTF.

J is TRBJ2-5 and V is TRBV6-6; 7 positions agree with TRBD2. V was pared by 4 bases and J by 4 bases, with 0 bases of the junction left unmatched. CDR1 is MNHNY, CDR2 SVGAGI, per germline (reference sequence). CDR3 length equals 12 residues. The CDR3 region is CASSWTRETQYF. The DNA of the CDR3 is TGTGCCAGCAGTTGGACTAGAGAGACCCAGTACTTC.

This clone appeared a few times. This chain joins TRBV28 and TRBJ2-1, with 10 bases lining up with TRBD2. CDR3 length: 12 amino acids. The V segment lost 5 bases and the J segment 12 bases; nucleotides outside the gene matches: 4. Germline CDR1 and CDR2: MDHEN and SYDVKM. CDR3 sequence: CASSPRTSGQFF. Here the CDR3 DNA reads TGTGCCAGCAGTCCTCGGACTAGCGGGCAGTTCTTC. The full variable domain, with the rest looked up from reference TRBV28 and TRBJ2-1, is DVKVTQSSRYLVKRTGEKVFLECVQDMDHENMFWYRQDPGLGLRLIYFSYDVKMKEKGDIPEGYSVSREKKERFSLILESASTNQTSMYLCASSPRTSGQFFGPGTRLTVL.

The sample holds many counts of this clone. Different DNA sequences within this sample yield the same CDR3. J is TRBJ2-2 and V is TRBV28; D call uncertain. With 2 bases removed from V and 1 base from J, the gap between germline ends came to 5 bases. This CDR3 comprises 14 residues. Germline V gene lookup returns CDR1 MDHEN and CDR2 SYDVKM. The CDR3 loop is CASSLTRNTGELFF. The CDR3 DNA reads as TGTGCCAGCAGTTTAACAAGGAACACCGGGGAGCTGTTTTTT.

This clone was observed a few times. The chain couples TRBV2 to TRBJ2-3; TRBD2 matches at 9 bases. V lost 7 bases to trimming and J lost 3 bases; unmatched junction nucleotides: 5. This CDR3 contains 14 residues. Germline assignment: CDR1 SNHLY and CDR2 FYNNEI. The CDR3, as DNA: TGTGCCAGCATCGGGACTAGCAAGACAGATACGCAGTATTTT. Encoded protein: CASIGTSKTDTQYF.

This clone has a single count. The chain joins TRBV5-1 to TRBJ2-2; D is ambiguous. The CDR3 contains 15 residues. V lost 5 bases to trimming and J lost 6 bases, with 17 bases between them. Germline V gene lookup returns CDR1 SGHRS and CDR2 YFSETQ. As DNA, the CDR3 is TGCGCCAGCAGTCCCTTGGGGAAGAGTGCCGGGGAGCTGTTTTTT. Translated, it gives CASSPLGKSAGELFF. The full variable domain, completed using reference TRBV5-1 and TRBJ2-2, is KAGVTQTPRYLIKTRGQQVTLSCSPISGHRSVSWYQQTPGQGLQFLFEYFSETQRNKGNFPGRFSGRQFSNSRSEMNVSTLELGDSALYLCASSPLGKSAGELFFGEGSRLTVL.

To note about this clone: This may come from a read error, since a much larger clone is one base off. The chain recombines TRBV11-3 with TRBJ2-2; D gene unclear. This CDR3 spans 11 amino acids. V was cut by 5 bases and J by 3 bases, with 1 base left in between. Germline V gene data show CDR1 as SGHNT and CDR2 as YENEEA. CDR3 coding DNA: TGTGCCAGCAGCCACACCGGGGAGCTGTTTTTT. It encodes CASSHTGELFF. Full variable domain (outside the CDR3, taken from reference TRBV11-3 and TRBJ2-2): EAGVVQSPRYKIIEKKQPVAFWCNPISGHNTLYWYLQNLGQGPELLIRYENEEAVDDSQLPKDRFSAERLKGVDSTLKIQPAELGDSAVYLCASSHTGELFFGEGSRLTVL.

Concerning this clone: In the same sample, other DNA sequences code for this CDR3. CDR3 protein: CASSPRGSGSYEQYF. CDR3 coding DNA: TGTGCCAGCAGCCCCCGAGGTAGCGGGAGCTACGAGCAGTACTTC. This chain connects TRBV9 to TRBJ2-7; 9 bases line up with TRBD2. The CDR3 covers 15 residues. V lost 4 bases to trimming and J lost 3 bases; unmatched junction nucleotides: 8. Germline V CDR1 and CDR2: SGDLS, YYNGEE.

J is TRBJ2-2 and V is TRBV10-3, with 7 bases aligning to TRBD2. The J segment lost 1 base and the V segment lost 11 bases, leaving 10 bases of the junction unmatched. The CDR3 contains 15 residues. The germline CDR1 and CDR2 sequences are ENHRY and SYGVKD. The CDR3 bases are TGTGCCTCCCGGGGGGAGGCGGTGAACACCGGGGAGCTGTTTTTT. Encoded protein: CASRGEAVNTGELFF.

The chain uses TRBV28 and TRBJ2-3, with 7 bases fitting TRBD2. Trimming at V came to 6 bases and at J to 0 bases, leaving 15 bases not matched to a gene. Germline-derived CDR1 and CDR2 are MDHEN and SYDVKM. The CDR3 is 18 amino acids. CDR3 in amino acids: CASSEPAGTAGSTDTQYF. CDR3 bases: TGTGCCAGCAGCGAACCCGCGGGTACAGCGGGGAGCACAGATACGCAGTATTTT.

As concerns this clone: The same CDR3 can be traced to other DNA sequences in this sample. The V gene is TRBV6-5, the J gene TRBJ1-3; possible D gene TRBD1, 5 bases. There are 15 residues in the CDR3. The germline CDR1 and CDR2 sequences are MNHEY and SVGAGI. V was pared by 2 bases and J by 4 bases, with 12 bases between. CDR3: CASSYGGSSGNTIYF. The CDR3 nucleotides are TGTGCCAGCAGTTACGGGGGTTCGTCAGGAAACACCATATATTTT.

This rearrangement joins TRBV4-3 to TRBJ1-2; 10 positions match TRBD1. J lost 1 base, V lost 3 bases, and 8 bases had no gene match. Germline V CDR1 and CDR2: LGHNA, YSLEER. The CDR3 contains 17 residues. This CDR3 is CASSQRLGQGFNYGYTF. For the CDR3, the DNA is TGCGCCAGCAGCCAGAGGCTGGGACAGGGGTTTAACTATGGCTACACCTTC.

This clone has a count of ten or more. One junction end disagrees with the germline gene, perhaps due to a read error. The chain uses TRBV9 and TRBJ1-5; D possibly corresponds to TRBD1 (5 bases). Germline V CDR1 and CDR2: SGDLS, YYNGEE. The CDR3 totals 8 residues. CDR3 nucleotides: TGTGCCAGTTCCCTGGGGGGTTTT. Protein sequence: CASSLGGF.

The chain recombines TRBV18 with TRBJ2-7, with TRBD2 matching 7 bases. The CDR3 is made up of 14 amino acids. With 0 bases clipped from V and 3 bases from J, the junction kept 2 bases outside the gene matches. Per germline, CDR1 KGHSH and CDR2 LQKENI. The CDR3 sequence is CASSPPTSYYEQYF. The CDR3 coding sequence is TGTGCCAGCTCACCACCGACTAGCTACTACGAGCAGTACTTC. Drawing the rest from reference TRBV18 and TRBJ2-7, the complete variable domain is NAGVMQNPRHLVRRRGQEARLRCSPMKGHSHVYWYRQLPEEGLKFMVYLQKENIIDESGMPKERFSAEFPKEGPSILRIQQVVRGDSAAYFCASSPPTSYYEQYFGPGTRLTVT.

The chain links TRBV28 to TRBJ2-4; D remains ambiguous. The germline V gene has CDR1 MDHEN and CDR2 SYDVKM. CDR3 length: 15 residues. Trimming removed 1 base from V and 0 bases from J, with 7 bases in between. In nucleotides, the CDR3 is TGTGCCAGCAGTTTATTCACACTAGCCAAAAACATTCAGTACTTC. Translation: CASSLFTLAKNIQYF.